The clone carrying this TCR beta chain was seen repeatedly, ten times or more. The data derive from a study of spatial heterogeneity in lung cancer. Study details: A consistent excess of beta-chain over alpha-chain sequences was detected. For the average unique TCR and UMI combination, more than nine occurrences appeared in raw reads.

This CDR3 spans 15 amino acids. Germline loops: CDR1 SEHNR, CDR2 FQNEAQ (reference sequence). V was pared by 5 bases and J by 2 bases, with 9 bases of the junction left unmatched. Indicated time point: sample taken at primary tumor resection. A unique molecular identifier was attached to every TCR cDNA molecule. TCRdb re-derived calls from the 5' RACE reads in MiXCR, one entry per CDR3 protein. The sample lists 23,000 or so distinct CDR3 sequences, about 4.4% occurring once. The V gene is TRBV7-9, the J gene TRBJ2-7, with 7 bases that match TRBD1. Sequenced here: PBMCs, sampled at surgery. This sequence originates from a male donor with early-stage non-small cell lung cancer. The CDR3 DNA is TGTGCCAGCAGCCCGACAGGGTTACCCACCTACGAGCAGTACTTC. It is translated as CASSPTGLPTYEQYF.